The clone carrying this T cell receptor beta chain came up a few times. The antigen remains undetermined. Germline V gene lookup returns CDR1 KGHDR and CDR2 SFDVKD. Deletions cut 1 base from V and 4 bases from J, with 18 bases between. This CDR3 has 18 amino acids. Unsorted bulk tissue, roughly 20-33 mg of it, served as the source for co-extraction of RNA and DNA. Patients in the cohort were treatment-naive and living with chronic HBV infection. Each individual tumor supplied samples from five separate regions. Priming with a constant-region primer yielded TCR beta cDNA from about 510 ng total RNA. ARM-PCR was slightly modified, and three nested multiplex PCR rounds with it gave rise to the TCR beta libraries. Primers for the first two PCR rounds were TRBV1-TRBV30 forward primers and a C-beta reverse primer (about 11 cycles per round). Each CDR3 protein is one row after TCRdb ran MiXCR on the multiplex PCR reads. The sample comprises tens of thousands of distinct CDR3 sequences, 77% of which are singletons, and less than 40% rests with the top ten.

This specimen comes from a study of tumor-infiltrating lymphocytes in primary liver carcinoma. Study results and limitations: The study found tumor-adjacent and tumor-blood pairs overlapped less than tumor region pairs.

The rearrangement uses TRBV24-1 and TRBJ2-2, with D maybe TRBD1 (5 bases). This TCR derives from a woman in her 30s with primary liver carcinoma and hepatitis B virus infection. The sample taken for sequencing was liver tumor tissue from sampling region 5. Subset here: tumor region T5, tumor centre. CDR3 bases: TGTGCCACCAGTGATTTTAGCAGGGCCAGAACTCTCACCGGGGAGCTGTTTTTT. This translates into CATSDFSRARTLTGELFF.